The present TCR beta chain was sequenced within a study of cytomegalovirus exposure and HLA in healthy donors. Study-wide findings and caveats: Rarity marked most TCR sequences, yet some public TCRs occurred in many donors. Cytomegalovirus-associated TCR beta chains were listed, numbering approximately 150.

Germline loops: CDR1 SGHVS, CDR2 FNYEAQ. The V gene lost 2 bases and the J gene lost 2 bases, with 26 bases spanning the gap. This CDR3 spans 20 amino acids. About this clone: Antigen unknown.

The table came from immunoSEQ multiplex PCR; TCRdb's copy has only in-frame clones and leaves some out. The top ten hold 4.5% to 5% of the sample, which has tens of thousands of clones, roughly 95% seen once. Sequencing used PBMCs. V is TRBV7-6 and J is TRBJ2-3, with D perhaps TRBD1 (5 bases). The TCR sequence derives from a woman aged 18 to 35 in good health and CMV-seropositive. CDR3 in DNA: TGTGCCAGCAGCTTAATGTCCGTGACAGCAGCCCAAACCTCCACAGATACGCAGTATTTT. Translating it yields CASSLMSVTAAQTSTDTQYF.